This TCR beta chain was captured by sequencing in a study of blood T cell repertoires in COVID-19 (dated by TCRdb to about 2020). Some background on the complete study: Collaborator samples came from the United States, Italy and Spain and covered acute and convalescent phases of COVID-19. The prospective study material was composed of cDNA or gDNA derived from T cells, B-cell-depleted T cells, or PBMCs. Deeply sampled blood TCRbeta repertoires from subjects exposed to, actively infected with, or recovered from COVID-19 were included in the dataset. A freely available public database, intended as a resource for researchers studying the immune response to SARS-CoV-2, is where the repertoires were released. Samples were obtained from the ongoing ImmuneRACE study (first 160 participants) and from about 1,300 subjects provided by 6 global collaborators. Nearly every sample came with metadata listing a de-identified subject ID, COVID-19 status, age in years and sex. Where available, HLA class I and class II types were taken from metadata supplied by the sample provider and were not determined by assay-based typing.

Whole blood was collected in K2EDTA tubes by collaborating institutions according to the institutions' own protocols. Collaborator samples were shipped for TCRbeta analysis as frozen whole blood, isolated PBMCs, or DNA extracted from either sample type. On this clone: There is no known antigen for this receptor. It has no much larger one-base neighbor in the sample; base qualities were not kept.

TCRbeta CDR3 regions were amplified from genomic DNA using the immunoSEQ Assay, a bias-controlled multiplex PCR. As for how the authors treated the data: Nucleated cell counts per sample were estimated from amplification of reference gene primers within the assay. To quantify the absolute abundance of each unique TCRbeta CDR3 rearrangement, sequence reads were collapsed and filtered. For each sample, productive Simpson clonality was calculated as the square root of Simpson's diversity index over productive rearrangements. The immuneACCESS repertoire file appears here via TCRdb, limited to in-frame rearrangements. These files lack a portion of the clones; in checked studies, under half of the deficit traces to unresolved V genes, and the cause of the others is not known. V and J calls and clone size are given by that table; D and trimming were obtained from the DNA. The sample table shows roughly 30,000 clones, and 85% are seen once. The biggest ten clones account for around 25% of the sample.

Taken from the germline V gene (reference sequence), the CDR1 and CDR2 loops are MNHEY and SMNVEV. Spanning cysteine to phenylalanine, the CDR3 consists of 15 amino acids. Of all the DNA, just the CDR3 is kept, 45 bases in frame from base 1. The germline V end is reduced by 2 bases and the J end by 5 bases; junction bases left unmatched: 7. Results and caveats for the whole study, not just this receptor: The amount of clinical and demographic metadata varied by source and participant and was provided uncurated.

The chain is encoded by TRBV27 joined to TRBJ2-3; the junction holds 7 bases that match TRBD2. This TCR was sampled from a human donor in a cohort sampled during active COVID-19. Sequencing was performed on peripheral blood. The CDR3 in this case is CASSLRSGGGDTQYF. Read as DNA, the sequence is TGTGCCAGCAGTTTAAGGTCTGGGGGGGGAGATACGCAGTATTTT.